The text below deals with one T cell receptor beta chain. The record originates from a study of blood T cell repertoires in COVID-19. Overall study context: Sites across the United States, Italy and Spain contributed samples from acute and convalescent COVID-19.

After removal of 7 bases from V and 7 bases from J, the junction contained 10 bases not matched to a gene. This CDR3 comprises 15 residues. Germline V lookup: CDR1 MNHEY, CDR2 SMNVEV (reference sequence). In the original analysis: Quantification of nucleated cells was approximated via reference gene primer amplification. TCRdb's copy holds only in-frame clones and misses some; the assay was immunoSEQ multiplex PCR. V and J calls and clone size are as listed in that table; D and trimming were resolved from the DNA. The data show 100,000 to 150,000 clones, about 83% seen once. The origin of this receptor is a man aged 65 to 79 with acute or convalescent COVID-19. Sequenced sample: peripheral blood. The chain has TRBV27 and TRBJ2-1, with 10 bases fitting TRBD2. The CDR3 sequence: CASTLLAGGENEQFF. In DNA form, the CDR3 reads TGTGCCAGCACCCTATTAGCGGGAGGAGAAAATGAGCAGTTCTTC.